These 27 T cell receptor beta chains share one sample of origin, sequenced in a study of T cells in Graves' hyperthyroidism and ophthalmopathy. RNA transcripts provided the source from which TCR beta CDR3 regions were amplified. The HTBI set primed first-round TCR CDR3 RT-PCR. TCRdb re-called the multiplex PCR reads through MiXCR, storing one row per CDR3 protein. Here the sample spans hundreds of thousands of distinct CDR3 sequences, approximately 44% being singletons. The source material was peripheral blood or thyroid tissue (not recorded which). Receptors originate from a woman in her late teens or twenties with Graves' hyperthyroidism.

The table lists this clonotype with a few counts. J is TRBJ2-5 and V is TRBV4-2; TRBD2 matches 11 bases. Germline lookup yields CDR1 LGHNA and CDR2 YNFKEQ. The CDR3 length is 15 residues. V shed 3 bases and J 4 bases; nucleotides not matched to a gene: 4. CDR3 bases: TGTGCCAGCAGCCACGGACTAGCGGGCATAGAGACCCAGTACTTC. This gives the protein CASSHGLAGIETQYF.

This clonotype was counted between two and nine times. The chain employs TRBV2 and TRBJ2-7; D unresolved. The CDR3 covers 13 residues. Germline V lookup: CDR1 SNHLY, CDR2 FYNNEI. V gave up 4 bases and J gave up 7 bases, with 14 bases separating them. The CDR3 sequence is CASSVSRLGEQYF. The CDR3 bases are TGTGCCAGCAGTGTGAGCAGGCTAGGGGAGCAGTACTTC.

The chain joins TRBV20-1 to TRBJ1-1; unclear D gene. V was shortened by 1 base and J by 0 bases, with 15 bases between the two germline ends. This CDR3 comprises 16 residues. CDR1 is DFQATT, CDR2 SNEGSKA, per germline (reference sequence). Written as DNA, the CDR3 is TGCAGTGCTAGAGTATCCTCGGCAGCAATGAACACTGAAGCTTTCTTT. This gives the protein CSARVSSAAMNTEAFF.

This rearrangement joins TRBV29-1 to TRBJ2-1; TRBD1 matches at 9 bases. V lost 6 bases to trimming and J lost 5 bases; unmatched junction nucleotides: 5. Germline V gives CDR1 SQVTM, CDR2 ANQGSEA. The CDR3 sequence is 13 residues long. DNA of the CDR3: TGCAGCGTCGGGACAGGGTATAACAATGAGCAGTTCTTC. This sequence encodes CSVGTGYNNEQFF.

The V and J genes are TRBV7-3 and TRBJ1-2; D uncertain. The germline gives CDR1 SGHTA, CDR2 FQGTGA. The CDR3 has 17 amino acids. V was clipped by 0 bases and J by 4 bases, with 18 bases between them. CDR3 region: CASSLTASRNDLYGYTF. The CDR3, as DNA: TGTGCCAGCAGCTTAACGGCGAGCAGGAATGACCTCTATGGCTACACCTTC.

The rearrangement links TRBV19 to TRBJ1-5; D gene unclear. The CDR3 runs 14 residues. Trimming removed 5 bases at V and 4 bases at J, with 12 bases between. CDR1 is LNHDA, CDR2 SQIVND, per germline (reference sequence). The CDR3 protein is CASSVTQSNQPQHF. For the CDR3, the DNA is TGTGCCAGTAGTGTGACACAGTCTAATCAGCCCCAGCATTTT.

The sample holds many counts of this clonotype. The chain links TRBV15 to TRBJ2-7; D may be TRBD2 (6 bases). The CDR3 contains 13 residues. The germline V gene encodes CDR1 LNHNV and CDR2 YYDKDF (reference sequence). Trimming cost V 5 bases and J 5 bases, with 13 bases left between them. CDR3 sequence: CATSPTGLDEQYF. CDR3 nucleotides: TGTGCCACCAGCCCCACGGGACTGGACGAGCAGTACTTC.

This clonotype was found a few times. The chain joins TRBV25-1 to TRBJ1-2; D remains ambiguous. Germline lookup yields CDR1 MGHDK and CDR2 SYGVNS. V was trimmed by 11 bases and J by 1 base, leaving 5 bases between them. This CDR3 spans 10 amino acids. CDR3 amino acids: CASVNYGYTF. The DNA of the CDR3 is TGTGCCTCGGTTAACTATGGCTACACCTTC.

This clonotype was counted a few times. The chain recombines TRBV5-8 with TRBJ2-7; TRBD1 might be the D (6 bases). CDR1 is SGHTS and CDR2 is YDEGEE in the germline V gene. The CDR3 is made up of 14 amino acids. The V end was cut by 0 bases, the J end by 0 bases, with 7 bases between. CDR3 amino acids: CASSLVDSSYEQYF. DNA of the CDR3: TGTGCCAGCAGCTTGGTGGACAGCTCCTACGAGCAGTACTTC.

This clonotype has a handful of counts. A junction boundary mismatches the germline segment, possibly from a read error. This chain uses TRBV24-1 with TRBJ2-5, with TRBD2 matching over 13 bases. Germline loops: CDR1 KGHDR, CDR2 SFDVKD. The CDR3 has 18 amino acids. CDR3 sequence reads: CATSDDKRTSGSLETQYF. The CDR3 coding sequence is TGTGCCACTAGTGACGATAAAAGGACTAGCGGGAGTTTAGAGACCCAGTACTTC.

This clonotype was seen a few times. The chain combines TRBV7-9 with TRBJ2-7, with 7 bases fitting TRBD1. Germline V gene data show CDR1 as SEHNR and CDR2 as FQNEAQ (reference sequence). V lost 7 bases to trimming and J lost 0 bases; unmatched junction nucleotides: 9. The CDR3 length is 15 residues. CDR3 sequence: CASNNSQGSSYEQYF. The CDR3 bases are TGTGCCAGCAACAACTCACAGGGGAGCTCCTACGAGCAGTACTTC. Full variable domain (remainder filled in from reference TRBV7-9 and TRBJ2-7): DTGVSQNPRHKITKRGQNVTFRCDPISEHNRLYWYRQTLGQGPEFLTYFQNEAQLEKSRLLSDRFSAERPKGSFSTLEIQRTEQGDSAMYLCASNNSQGSSYEQYFGPGTRLTVT.

The V and J genes are TRBV7-6 and TRBJ1-1; D is undetermined. The length of the CDR3 is 15 residues. The germline CDR1 and CDR2 sequences are SGHVS and FNYEAQ. Trimming stripped 6 bases from V and 2 bases from J, with 16 bases between. CDR3: CASRDSTSANTEAFF. As DNA, the CDR3 is TGTGCCAGCAGGGACTCCACATCGGCTAACACTGAAGCTTTCTTT.

As for this clonotype: A much bigger clone sits one base away, suggesting this may be a read error. CDR3 DNA sequence: TGTGCCACCAGTGATCCCGCACAGGAGTGGGAGACCCAGTACTTC. Its translation: CATSDPAQEWETQYF. This chain links TRBV24-1 with TRBJ2-5, with D perhaps TRBD1 (5 bases). Germline CDR1 is KGHDR and CDR2 is SFDVKD. V was cut by 3 bases and J by 5 bases, with 15 bases left in between. The CDR3 runs 15 residues.

V is TRBV2 and J is TRBJ1-1, with D uncertain. This CDR3 contains 11 residues. V was pared by 8 bases and J by 4 bases, with 8 bases between. CDR1 is SNHLY, CDR2 FYNNEI, per germline. CDR3 in amino acids: CASLAGTEAFF. The CDR3 DNA follows: TGTGCCAGCTTAGCGGGCACTGAAGCTTTCTTT.

The V call is TRBV6-1, the J call TRBJ1-2; D call uncertain. Germline lookup yields CDR1 MNHNS and CDR2 SASEGT. The CDR3 sequence is 13 residues long. Deletions cut 1 base from V and 6 bases from J, with 9 bases between. CDR3 bases: TGTGCCAGCAGTGAAGAGGGCGATGATGGCTACACCTTC. Its protein is CASSEEGDDGYTF.

This clonotype appeared a few times. This chain connects TRBV25-1 to TRBJ1-1; a possible D gene is TRBD1 (5 bases). Germline CDR1 is MGHDK and CDR2 is SYGVNS. Trimming stripped 3 bases from V and 10 bases from J, with 15 bases between. CDR3 size: 13 residues. The CDR3 spells CASSDLPWGGAFF. The CDR3 DNA follows: TGTGCCAGCAGTGACCTCCCGTGGGGGGGAGCTTTCTTT.

This rearrangement joins TRBV2 to TRBJ2-5; 11 nucleotides agree with TRBD1. Looked up from germline, CDR1 is SNHLY and CDR2 is FYNNEI. The CDR3 loop spans 15 amino acids. Trimming took 8 bases from V and 4 from J; bases not matched to a gene: 9. The CDR3 protein is CASEGGQGAGETQYF. In DNA, the CDR3 is TGTGCCAGCGAGGGCGGACAGGGGGCTGGAGAGACCCAGTACTTC.

In its sample, this clonotype was seen once. This could be a read error, since a much larger clone is one nucleotide away. The V and J genes are TRBV19 and TRBJ2-2, with 9 positions matching TRBD1. The CDR3 has 16 residues. Germline CDR1 LNHDA, CDR2 SQIVND (reference sequence). Trimming removed 4 bases from V and 3 bases from J; junction bases left unmatched: 6. The chain's CDR3 is CASSRRTGVDTGELFF. The CDR3, as DNA: TGTGCCAGTAGTAGACGGACAGGGGTCGACACCGGGGAGCTGTTTTTT.

In this sample, this clonotype turned up a few times. V is TRBV5-4 and J is TRBJ1-1, with TRBD1 as a possible D gene (6 bases). This CDR3 spans 14 amino acids. Trimming removed 4 bases from V and 4 bases from J, with 14 bases in between. In germline, CDR1 is SGHNT, CDR2 YYREEE (reference sequence). CDR3 amino acids: CASSPVGGSTEAFF. Here the CDR3 DNA reads TGTGCCAGCAGCCCGGTAGGGGGAAGCACTGAAGCTTTCTTT.

This chain uses TRBV3-1 with TRBJ2-7; 9 bases fit TRBD2. Losses at the gene ends were 0 bases for V and 4 bases for J; bases not matched to a gene: 7. The length of the CDR3 is 16 residues. The germline V gene has CDR1 LGHDT and CDR2 YNNKEL (reference sequence). CDR3 sequence (DNA): TGTGCCAGCAGCCAAGATCTGACGACTAGCGGATACGAGCAGTACTTC. Residues: CASSQDLTTSGYEQYF.

The chain employs TRBV25-1 and TRBJ1-1; a weak D match, TRBD1 (5 bases). The CDR3 totals 11 residues. CDR1 is MGHDK, CDR2 SYGVNS, per germline. The V gene lost 11 bases and the J gene lost 5 bases, with 12 bases spanning the gap. The DNA for the CDR3 is TGTGCCCAGGGTAGAAAGACTGAAGCTTTCTTT. This codes for CAQGRKTEAFF.

The chain combines TRBV10-3 with TRBJ2-2; D unresolved. Germline V CDR1 and CDR2: ENHRY, SYGVKD. The CDR3 extends over 13 amino acids. The V end lost 6 bases, the J end lost 1 base, and 6 bases lay between the germline ends. The chain's CDR3 is CAIRVMNTGELFF. For the CDR3, the DNA is TGTGCCATCAGGGTTATGAACACCGGGGAGCTGTTTTTT.

This clonotype occurred many times. V and J are TRBV10-3 and TRBJ1-1; D is unresolved. Germline V gene sequence: CDR1 ENHRY, CDR2 SYGVKD. V shed 4 bases and J shed 1 base, with 10 bases lying between them. The CDR3 covers 14 residues. CDR3 sequence (DNA): TGTGCCATCAGTGGAATTGAAGCGAACACTGAAGCTTTCTTT. Residues: CAISGIEANTEAFF.

This clonotype was counted many times. The genes are TRBV2 and TRBJ1-2; D possibly corresponds to TRBD1 (6 bases). The CDR3 consists of 14 residues. Per germline, CDR1 SNHLY and CDR2 FYNNEI. With 2 bases removed from V and 5 bases from J, the gap between germline ends came to 12 bases. As DNA, the CDR3 is TGTGCCAGCAGTGAAAACAGGGATTTTTATGGCTACACCTTC. As protein: CASSENRDFYGYTF.

This chain uses TRBV7-2 with TRBJ2-7; D ambiguous. This CDR3 region has 11 residues. The V end lost 8 bases, the J end lost 7 bases, and 12 bases lay between the germline ends. The V gene's germline CDR1 is SGHTA and CDR2 FQGNSA. The DNA of the CDR3 is TGTGCCAGCGGCCACCCTTGGGAGCAGTACTTC. Residues: CASGHPWEQYF.

This clonotype showed up just a few times. The chain carries TRBV20-1 and TRBJ1-2; 9 bases match TRBD1. The CDR3 has 14 amino acids. The germline CDR1 and CDR2 sequences are DFQATT and SNEGSKA (reference sequence). The V and J ends lost 3 bases and 4 bases, in that order; junction bases with no gene match: 6. The CDR3: CSARRDRDPYGYTF. The CDR3 DNA reads TGCAGTGCTAGGCGGGACAGGGACCCCTATGGCTACACCTTC.

This clonotype was seen a few times. The chain links TRBV10-3 to TRBJ1-6; D not certain. Trimming shortened V by 11 bases and J by 2 bases, and 16 bases separated the two germline ends. The CDR3 consists of 15 residues. Germline values: CDR1 ENHRY, CDR2 SYGVKD. CDR3: CAVRVKIAYNSPLHF. The CDR3 bases are TGTGCCGTTCGGGTAAAGATCGCCTATAATTCACCCCTCCACTTT.